Below, 28 T cell receptor beta chains from the same sample are listed, as sequenced in a study of shared clonotypes between healthy human individuals. Here immunoSEQ multiplex PCR was the method, and the copy in TCRdb shows in-frame clones only, minus some. The repertoire consists of nearly 500,000 clones, with roughly four fifths occurring once and the leading ten covering roughly 13%. The material sequenced was PBMCs. These receptors came from a woman in her thirties or forties in good health. Some clones in this sample may be carry-over from other donors' samples.

The chain uses TRBV11-2 and TRBJ2-7; 8 nucleotides align to TRBD2. The CDR3 is 15 residues long. CDR1 is SGHAT and CDR2 is FQNNGV in the germline V gene. Trimming at V came to 3 bases and at J to 5 bases, leaving 9 bases not matched to a gene. The CDR3 is CASSLVAAGVHEQYF. In nucleotides, the CDR3 is TGTGCCAGCAGCTTGGTAGCAGCGGGAGTGCACGAGCAGTACTTC.

This clone was detected only a few times. V is TRBV27 and J is TRBJ2-2, with 7 bases that match TRBD2. Trimming at V came to 3 bases and at J to 5 bases, leaving 9 bases not matched to a gene. The CDR3 totals 16 residues. The germline V gene encodes CDR1 MNHEY and CDR2 SMNVEV (reference sequence). CDR3 loop: CASSLGGSRGTGELFF. CDR3 bases: TGTGCCAGCAGTTTGGGCGGGAGTCGGGGAACCGGGGAGCTGTTTTTT.

The chain uses TRBV19 and TRBJ2-5, with 7 nucleotides matching TRBD1. CDR1 is LNHDA, CDR2 SQIVND, per germline (reference sequence). Trimming at V came to 6 bases and at J to 4 bases, leaving 8 bases not matched to a gene. The CDR3 covers 14 residues. The CDR3 sequence is CASRGQLNSETQYF. Written as DNA, the CDR3 is TGTGCCAGTAGGGGACAGCTAAACTCAGAGACCCAGTACTTC.

This clone was seen only once. V is TRBV2 and J is TRBJ2-1; no clear D. The CDR3 totals 14 residues. V was shortened by 7 bases and J by 0 bases, with 10 bases between the two germline ends. In germline, CDR1 is SNHLY, CDR2 FYNNEI. In DNA, the CDR3 is TGTGCCAGCACGGCAGCTAGCTCCTACAATGAGCAGTTCTTC. Translation gives CASTAASSYNEQFF.

This clone was seen a handful of times. The J gene is TRBJ2-3, the V gene TRBV5-6; 8 bases map to TRBD2. J gave up 3 bases and V 4 bases, and 7 bases lay outside the gene matches. The germline V gene has CDR1 SGHDT and CDR2 YYEEEE. The CDR3 is made up of 15 amino acids. CDR3: CASSTLLAETDTQYF. The CDR3 DNA reads TGTGCCAGCAGCACATTACTAGCGGAAACAGATACGCAGTATTTT.

The genes are TRBV4-1 and TRBJ1-4; 10 nucleotides match TRBD1. Germline V gene data show CDR1 as MGHRA and CDR2 as YSYEKL. The CDR3 has 15 residues. The junction had 2 bases not matched to a gene; V was cut back by 2 bases and J by 5 bases. The CDR3 sequence: CASSQPGQGNEKLFF. The CDR3 DNA is TGCGCCAGCAGCCAACCGGGACAGGGGAATGAAAAACTGTTTTTT.

The rearrangement joins TRBV5-1 to TRBJ1-1; 8 positions agree with TRBD1. The germline gives CDR1 SGHRS, CDR2 YFSETQ. This CDR3 is built from 15 residues. Losses at the gene ends were 5 bases for V and 4 bases for J; bases not matched to a gene: 10. This chain's CDR3 is CASSTLTGVSTEAFF. The CDR3, as DNA: TGCGCCAGCAGTACTCTGACAGGGGTGAGCACTGAAGCTTTCTTT. The full variable domain, in which reference TRBV5-1 and TRBJ1-1 provide the parts outside the CDR3, is KAGVTQTPRYLIKTRGQQVTLSCSPISGHRSVSWYQQTPGQGLQFLFEYFSETQRNKGNFPGRFSGRQFSNSRSEMNVSTLELGDSALYLCASSTLTGVSTEAFFGQGTRLTVV.

Only a few counts were recorded for this clone. The V call is TRBV7-8, the J call TRBJ2-7; unclear D gene. The CDR3 extends over 13 amino acids. Germline V gene data show CDR1 as SGHVS and CDR2 as FQNEAQ. The V and J ends lost 5 bases and 3 bases respectively, with 11 bases between them. CDR3 in amino acids: CASSGSGVYEQYF. As DNA, the CDR3 is TGTGCCAGCAGCGGCTCTGGCGTCTACGAGCAGTACTTC.

V gene TRBV19 combines with J gene TRBJ2-1; 11 bases are shared with TRBD2. Germline V gives CDR1 LNHDA, CDR2 SQIVND (reference sequence). With V trimmed by 6 bases and J by 3 bases, 7 bases remained unmatched. The CDR3 has 16 amino acids. The CDR3 region is CASSQYGLAGYNEQFF. Here the CDR3 DNA reads TGTGCCAGTAGCCAATACGGACTAGCGGGCTACAATGAGCAGTTCTTC.

This chain links TRBV2 with TRBJ2-4, with D maybe TRBD2 (5 bases). This CDR3 spans 12 amino acids. Trimming shortened V by 3 bases and J by 8 bases, and 8 bases separated the two germline ends. Germline V CDR1 and CDR2: SNHLY, FYNNEI. The CDR3, as DNA: TGTGCCAGCAGTGATAGCGTGTACATTCAGTACTTC. Amino acids: CASSDSVYIQYF.

This chain connects TRBV6-5 to TRBJ2-7; D ambiguous. The CDR3 is made up of 15 amino acids. The ends were cut back, 0 bases at V and 1 base at J, with 10 bases in the middle. Germline V gene data show CDR1 as MNHEY and CDR2 as SVGAGI. CDR3 coding DNA: TGTGCCAGCAGTTACTCGAATCAGCCTTCCTACGAGCAGTACTTC. Amino acids: CASSYSNQPSYEQYF.

This clone was seen a handful of times. The V gene is TRBV2, the J gene TRBJ1-5, with 8 bases identical to TRBD1. The trim removed 0 bases at V and 9 bases at J, leaving 7 bases unmatched. Germline V gene lookup returns CDR1 SNHLY and CDR2 FYNNEI. The length of the CDR3 is 15 residues. The CDR3, as DNA: TGTGCCAGCAGTGAAGCATCAGGGGGCTTCAGGCCCCAGCATTTT. It encodes CASSEASGGFRPQHF.

The table lists this clone with a count of one. The chain employs TRBV9 and TRBJ1-3; no clear D. The CDR3 is made up of 15 amino acids. The ends were cut back, 1 base at V and 4 bases at J, with 12 bases in the middle. Germline lookup yields CDR1 SGDLS and CDR2 YYNGEE. The CDR3, as DNA: TGTGCCAGCAGCGTACGGGCGGGCGGAGGAAACACCATATATTTT. Its translation: CASSVRAGGGNTIYF.

Details on this clone: Its ends do not fully match the called genes, so a read error is possible. This chain connects TRBV7-9 to TRBJ2-3; D remains ambiguous. The CDR3 loop spans 15 amino acids. The germline CDR1 and CDR2 sequences are SEHNR and FQNEAQ (reference sequence). Written as DNA, the CDR3 is TGTGCCAGCAGATTAGTTATAGGTGGGACAGATACGCAGTATTTT. This encodes CASRLVIGGTDTQYF.

The chain combines TRBV28 with TRBJ2-1; D is uncertain. Germline lookup yields CDR1 MDHEN and CDR2 SYDVKM. Trimming cost V 4 bases and J 6 bases, with 7 bases left between them. CDR3 length equals 12 residues. The CDR3 DNA sequence: TGTGCCAGCAGTTCTACACTCAATGAGCAGTTCTTC. Encoded protein: CASSSTLNEQFF.

The rearrangement uses TRBV7-2 and TRBJ2-6; 10 bases align to TRBD2. Trimming removed 5 bases from V and 0 bases from J; junction bases left unmatched: 4. Germline V gene sequence: CDR1 SGHTA, CDR2 FQGNSA. The CDR3 length is 17 residues. The CDR3 DNA reads as TGTGCCAGCAGCGAAACTAGCGGGATCTCTGGGGCCAACGTCCTGACTTTC. Translated, it gives CASSETSGISGANVLTF.

Written as DNA, the CDR3 is TGCGCCAGCAGCTTGGCCGGGACCCCTTCGGAGCCCCAGCATTTT. This codes for CASSLAGTPSEPQHF. The chain employs TRBV5-1 and TRBJ1-5; maybe TRBD1 (5 bases). From germline, CDR1 is SGHRS and CDR2 YFSETQ. The CDR3 is 15 amino acids. Trimming took off 0 bases at V and 8 bases at J, with 15 bases between the two ends.

This chain links TRBV29-1 with TRBJ2-5; 10 bases align to TRBD1. V trimming: 7 bases; J trimming: 5 bases; junction bases outside the gene matches: 7. The CDR3 length is 13 residues. Germline lookup yields CDR1 SQVTM and CDR2 ANQGSEA. Here the CDR3 DNA reads TGCAGCGCTTCTGGGACAGGGGCGGAGACCCAGTACTTC. It is translated as CSASGTGAETQYF.

This clone was counted many times. The chain is built from TRBV29-1 and TRBJ2-7, with D possibly called TRBD1 or TRBD2 (5 bases each). CDR3 length equals 12 residues. Trimming left V 7 bases short and J 2 bases short, with 12 bases between. Germline-derived CDR1 and CDR2 are SQVTM and ANQGSEA. DNA of the CDR3: TGCAGCGGCCGGGACGGAGCCTACGAGCAGTACTTC. This encodes CSGRDGAYEQYF.

The chain uses TRBV18 and TRBJ1-3; 7 bases align to TRBD1. V lost 6 bases to trimming and J lost 2 bases; unmatched junction nucleotides: 7. Germline V gene sequence: CDR1 KGHSH, CDR2 LQKENI. CDR3 length: 15 residues. CDR3 loop: CASSLDRIAGNTIYF. In DNA, the CDR3 is TGTGCCAGCTCCCTGGACAGGATTGCTGGAAACACCATATATTTT.

The CDR3 sequence is CASSLAFGQPNEQFF. CDR3 coding DNA: TGCGCCAGCAGCTTGGCCTTCGGGCAACCCAATGAGCAGTTCTTC. The J gene is TRBJ2-1, the V gene TRBV5-1, with D unresolved. Germline values: CDR1 SGHRS, CDR2 YFSETQ. CDR3 length: 15 residues. Between the trimmed V and J ends, which lost 0 bases and 6 bases, there was a span of 13 bases.

J is TRBJ2-5 and V is TRBV28; weak D call: TRBD1 (6 bases). There are 14 residues in the CDR3. With 8 bases removed from V and 0 bases from J, the gap between germline ends came to 13 bases. From germline, CDR1 is MDHEN and CDR2 SYDVKM. CDR3 amino acids: CASDSGAYQETQYF. CDR3 in DNA: TGTGCCAGCGACTCAGGGGCTTACCAAGAGACCCAGTACTTC. Using reference TRBV28 and TRBJ2-5 for the parts outside the CDR3, the full variable domain is DVKVTQSSRYLVKRTGEKVFLECVQDMDHENMFWYRQDPGLGLRLIYFSYDVKMKEKGDIPEGYSVSREKKERFSLILESASTNQTSMYLCASDSGAYQETQYFGPGTRLLVL.

This clone was seen just once. This chain links TRBV5-1 with TRBJ2-5; unclear D gene. V lost 3 bases and J 2 bases, leaving 11 bases between the germline ends. Germline values: CDR1 SGHRS, CDR2 YFSETQ. This CDR3 has 14 residues. CDR3 coding DNA: TGCGCCAGCAGCTCAACGCACCCACAAGAGACCCAGTACTTC. It specifies CASSSTHPQETQYF.

This sequence joins TRBV5-1 and TRBJ2-1; D uncertain. Germline values: CDR1 SGHRS, CDR2 YFSETQ. The CDR3 totals 13 residues. The ends were cut back, 0 bases at V and 5 bases at J, with 6 bases in the middle. The CDR3 sequence is CASSLEADNEQFF. CDR3 sequence (DNA): TGCGCCAGCAGCTTGGAGGCCGACAATGAGCAGTTCTTC.

This clone was detected only a few times. This chain links TRBV29-1 with TRBJ1-1, with D maybe TRBD1 (5 bases). The length of the CDR3 is 12 residues. V was clipped by 6 bases and J by 4 bases, with 12 bases between them. The V gene's germline CDR1 is SQVTM and CDR2 ANQGSEA. In DNA form, the CDR3 reads TGCAGCGTCAACCCGGGGGGCACTGAAGCTTTCTTT. This gives the protein CSVNPGGTEAFF.

This clone has just one count. This chain connects TRBV15 to TRBJ2-5; D not certain. There are 12 residues in the CDR3. V was cut by 3 bases and J by 7 bases, with 9 bases left in between. Per the germline V gene, CDR1 is LNHNV and CDR2 is YYDKDF (reference sequence). The CDR3 reads CATSRIVGTQYF. The CDR3 DNA reads as TGTGCCACCAGCAGGATAGTAGGGACCCAGTACTTC.

This clone appeared many times. The chain joins TRBV30 to TRBJ2-2; D is possibly TRBD1 (6 bases). The CDR3 length is 15 residues. Between the trimmed V and J ends, which lost 4 bases and 3 bases, there was a span of 15 bases. Germline V gene lookup returns CDR1 GTSNPN and CDR2 SVGIG (reference sequence). This CDR3 is CAWKGKGHDTGELFF. CDR3 bases: TGTGCCTGGAAAGGAAAGGGACATGACACCGGGGAGCTGTTTTTT.

The J gene is TRBJ1-2, the V gene TRBV7-2; D gene unclear. Germline V CDR1 and CDR2: SGHTA, FQGNSA. The V end lost 4 bases, the J end lost 4 bases, and 7 bases lay between the germline ends. CDR3 length: 12 amino acids. CDR3 region: CASSSAGYGYTF. The CDR3 DNA reads as TGTGCCAGCAGCTCTGCCGGCTATGGCTACACCTTC.